This TCR beta chain was identified during a study of shared clonotypes between healthy human individuals. Across the study: A couple of women and three men aged 18 to 49 served as donors. Study observations and caveats: A small donor pool kept down the genetic and exposure-history diversity that was represented. The study found approximately 5% of naive CD4 clonotypes shared across a few donors.

The assay used deep level. The protocol was immunoSEQ multiplex PCR, while the TCRdb copy is restricted to in-frame clones and leaves out a portion. The sample contains under 1,100,000 clones, more than 65% of which appear only once. On this clone: Its antigen is not known.

The germline V gene encodes CDR1 SGHTA and CDR2 FQGTGA. The CDR3 spans 14 residues. With 5 bases removed from V and 5 bases from J, the gap between germline ends came to 14 bases. The sequencing input was memory CD4+ T cells sorted from blood. Subset indicated: CD45RA-negative fraction. The clonotype was recovered from a man between 18 and 29 years old in good health. This rearrangement joins TRBV7-3 to TRBJ2-3, with D possibly TRBD1 on 7 matching bases. The CDR3 DNA sequence: TGTGCCAGCAGCCTGCGACAGGGAGGAGATACGCAGTATTTT. Encoded protein: CASSLRQGGDTQYF.